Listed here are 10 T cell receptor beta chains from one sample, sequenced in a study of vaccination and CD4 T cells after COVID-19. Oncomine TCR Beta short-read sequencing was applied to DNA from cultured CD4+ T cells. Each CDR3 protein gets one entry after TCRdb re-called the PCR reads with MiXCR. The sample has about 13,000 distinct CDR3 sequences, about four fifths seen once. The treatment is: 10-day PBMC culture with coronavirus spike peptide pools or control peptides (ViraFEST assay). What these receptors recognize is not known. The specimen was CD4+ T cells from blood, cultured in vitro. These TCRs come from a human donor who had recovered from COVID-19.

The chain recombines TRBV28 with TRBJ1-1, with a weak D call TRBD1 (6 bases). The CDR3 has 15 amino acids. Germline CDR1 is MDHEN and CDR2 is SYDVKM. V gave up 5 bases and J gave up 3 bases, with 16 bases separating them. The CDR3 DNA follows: TGTGCCAGCAGTCCGTGGACAGAAAAGGACACTGAAGCTTTCTTT. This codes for CASSPWTEKDTEAFF. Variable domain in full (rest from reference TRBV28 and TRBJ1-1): DVKVTQSSRYLVKRTGEKVFLECVQDMDHENMFWYRQDPGLGLRLIYFSYDVKMKEKGDIPEGYSVSREKKERFSLILESASTNQTSMYLCASSPWTEKDTEAFFGQGTRLTVV.

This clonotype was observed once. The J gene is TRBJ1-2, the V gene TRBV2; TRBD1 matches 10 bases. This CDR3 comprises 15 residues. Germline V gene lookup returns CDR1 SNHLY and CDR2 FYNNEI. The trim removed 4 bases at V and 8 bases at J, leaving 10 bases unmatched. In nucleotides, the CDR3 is TGTGCCAGCAGTGTCTGGGACAGGGGATCGCGCGGCTACACCTTC. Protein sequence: CASSVWDRGSRGYTF.

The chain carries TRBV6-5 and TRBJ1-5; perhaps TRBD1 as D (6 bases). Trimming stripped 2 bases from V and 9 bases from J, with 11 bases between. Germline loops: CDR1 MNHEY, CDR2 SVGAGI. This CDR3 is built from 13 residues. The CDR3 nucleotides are TGTGCCAGCAGTTACGAGGGGGGGGGGCCCCAGCATTTT. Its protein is CASSYEGGGPQHF.

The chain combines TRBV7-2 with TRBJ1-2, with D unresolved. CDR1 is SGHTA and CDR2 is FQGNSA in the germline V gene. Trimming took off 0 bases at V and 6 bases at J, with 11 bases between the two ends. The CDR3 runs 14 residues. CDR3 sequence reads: CASSLAGRTHGYTF. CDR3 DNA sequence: TGTGCCAGCAGCTTAGCAGGTCGGACCCATGGCTACACCTTC.

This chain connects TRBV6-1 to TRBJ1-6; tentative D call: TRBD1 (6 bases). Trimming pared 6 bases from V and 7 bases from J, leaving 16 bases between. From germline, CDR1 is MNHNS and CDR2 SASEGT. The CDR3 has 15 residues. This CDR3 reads CASRSGGGLNSPLHF. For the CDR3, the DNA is TGTGCCAGCAGGTCGGGGGGCGGACTAAATTCACCCCTCCACTTT.

CDR3: CASSEEPGLAGASTDTQYF. The DNA for the CDR3 is TGTGCCAGCAGTGAAGAACCCGGACTAGCGGGAGCTAGCACAGATACGCAGTATTTT. The J gene is TRBJ2-3, the V gene TRBV2, with TRBD2 identical over 13 bases. The ends lost 1 base at V and 0 bases at J; junction bases unmatched: 7. The germline CDR1 and CDR2 sequences are SNHLY and FYNNEI. The CDR3 loop spans 19 amino acids. The full variable domain, rest sourced from reference TRBV2 and TRBJ2-3, is EPEVTQTPSHQVTQMGQEVILRCVPISNHLYFYWYRQILGQKVEFLVSFYNNEISEKSEIFDDQFSVERPDGSNFTLKIRSTKLEDSAMYFCASSEEPGLAGASTDTQYFGPGTRLTVL.

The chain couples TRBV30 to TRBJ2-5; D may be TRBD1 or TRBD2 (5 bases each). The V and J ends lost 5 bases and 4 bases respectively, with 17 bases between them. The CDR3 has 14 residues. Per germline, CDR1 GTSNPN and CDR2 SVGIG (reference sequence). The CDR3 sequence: CAWVGDLGIETQYF. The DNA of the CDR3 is TGTGCCTGGGTAGGGGACCTCGGGATAGAGACCCAGTACTTC. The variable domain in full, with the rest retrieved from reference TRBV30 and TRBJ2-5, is SQTIHQWPATLVQPVGSPLSLECTVEGTSNPNLYWYRQAAGRGLQLLFYSVGIGQISSEVPQNLSASRPQDRQFILSSKKLLLSDSGFYLCAWVGDLGIETQYFGPGTRLLVL.

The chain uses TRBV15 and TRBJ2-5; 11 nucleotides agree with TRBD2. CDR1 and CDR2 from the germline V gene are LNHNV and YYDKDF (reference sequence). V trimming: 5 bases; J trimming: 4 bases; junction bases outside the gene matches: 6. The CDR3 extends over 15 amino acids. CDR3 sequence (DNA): TGTGCCACCAGCGGGCTAACTAGCGGGGGAGAGACCCAGTACTTC. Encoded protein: CATSGLTSGGETQYF.

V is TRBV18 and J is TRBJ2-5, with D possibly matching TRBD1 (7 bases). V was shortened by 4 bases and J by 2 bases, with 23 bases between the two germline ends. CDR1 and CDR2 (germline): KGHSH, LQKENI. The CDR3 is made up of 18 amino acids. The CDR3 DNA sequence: TGTGCCAGCTCACTAACCGGGGGACAGCTCCAGGGGCAAGAGACCCAGTACTTC. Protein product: CASSLTGGQLQGQETQYF.

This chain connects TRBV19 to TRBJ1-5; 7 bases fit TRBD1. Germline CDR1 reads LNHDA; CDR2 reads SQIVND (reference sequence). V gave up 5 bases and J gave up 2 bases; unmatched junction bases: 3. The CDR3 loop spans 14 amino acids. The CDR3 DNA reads TGTGCCAGTAGTGGGCAGGGGGGCAATCAGCCCCAGCATTTT. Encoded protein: CASSGQGGNQPQHF.